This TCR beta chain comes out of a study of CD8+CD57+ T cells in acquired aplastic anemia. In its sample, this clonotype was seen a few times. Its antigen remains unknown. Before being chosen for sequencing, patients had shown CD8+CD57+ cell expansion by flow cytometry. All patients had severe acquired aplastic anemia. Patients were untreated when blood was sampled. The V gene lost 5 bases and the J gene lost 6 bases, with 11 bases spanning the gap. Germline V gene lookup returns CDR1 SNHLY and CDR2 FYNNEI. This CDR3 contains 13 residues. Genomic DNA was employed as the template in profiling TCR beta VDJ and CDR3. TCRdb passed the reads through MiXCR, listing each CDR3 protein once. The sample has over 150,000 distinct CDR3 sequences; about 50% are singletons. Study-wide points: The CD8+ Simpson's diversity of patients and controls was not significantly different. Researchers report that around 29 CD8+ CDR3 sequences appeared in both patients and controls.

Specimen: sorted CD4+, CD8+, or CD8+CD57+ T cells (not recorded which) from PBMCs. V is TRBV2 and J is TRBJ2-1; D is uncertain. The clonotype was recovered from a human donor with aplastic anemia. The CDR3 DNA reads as TGTGCCAGCAGTCCAGACTCGAGCAATGAGCAGTTCTTC. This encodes CASSPDSSNEQFF.